This is a list of T cell receptor beta chains from one sample in a study of T cells in Graves' hyperthyroidism and ophthalmopathy. Using its own MiXCR run on the multiplex PCR reads, TCRdb lists one record per CDR3 protein. The data show about 690,000 distinct CDR3 sequences, around a sixth seen once. The sequencing input was blood. The receptors originated from a man between 50 and 59 years old with Graves' hyperthyroidism. Each CDR3 is given with its conserved first and last residue. D genes are given only for firm matches. Not every row has a clone size; where given, it reads once, few, many or a size class.

V gene	J gene	D gene	clone size	CDR3 protein	CDR3 DNA
TRBV28	TRBJ2-7	-	many	CASSPGASRYYEQYF	TGTGCCAGCAGTCCAGGGGCTAGCCGATACTACGAGCAGTACTTC
TRBV25-1	TRBJ1-4	-	many	CASSGTVLYEKLFF	TGTGCCAGCAGTGGGACCGTCCTTTATGAAAAACTGTTTTTT
TRBV12-3/TRBV12-4	TRBJ2-7	-	many	CASSSDMGSVYEQYF	TGTGCCAGCAGTTCGGATATGGGTTCGGTGTACGAGCAGTACTTC
TRBV24-1	TRBJ2-3	-	few	CATSVSGGTDTQYF	TGTGCCACCAGTGTTTCGGGAGGCACAGATACGCAGTATTTT
TRBV10-3	TRBJ2-7	TRBD1	-	CAIGGDRAYEQYF	TGTGCCATCGGCGGGGACAGGGCCTACGAGCAGTACTTC
TRBV6-2/TRBV6-3	TRBJ2-7	-	few	CASSYSSRRITYEQYF	TGTGCCAGCAGTTACTCAAGTCGGCGGATTACCTACGAGCAGTACTTC
TRBV2	TRBJ2-2	-	many	CASSEWGELFF	TGTGCCAGCAGTGAATGGGGGGAGCTGTTTTTT
TRBV12-3/TRBV12-4	TRBJ2-5	TRBD1	-	CASARDSEKETQYF	TGTGCCAGCGCCCGGGACAGCGAGAAGGAGACCCAGTACTTC
TRBV7-2	TRBJ1-1	TRBD1	few	CASSVHRGAMDTEAFF	TGTGCCAGCAGCGTGCACAGGGGAGCTATGGACACTGAAGCTTTCTTT
TRBV28	TRBJ2-3	TRBD2	many	CASSLTSGSSNTQYF	TGTGCCAGCAGTTTGACTAGCGGGAGTTCAAATACGCAGTATTTT
TRBV12-3/TRBV12-4	TRBJ2-1	TRBD2	many	CASRGTIYNEQFF	TGTGCCAGCAGGGGGACTATTTACAATGAGCAGTTCTTC
TRBV9	TRBJ2-1	-	many	CASSSGVQGSSYNEQFF	TGTGCCAGCAGCTCAGGCGTGCAGGGAAGCTCCTACAATGAGCAGTTCTTC
TRBV20-1	TRBJ2-5	-	-	CSARGQSGAETQYF	TGCAGTGCTAGAGGACAAAGCGGCGCAGAGACCCAGTACTTC
TRBV28	TRBJ2-1	TRBD1	many	CASSPSSGQGAAYNEQFF	TGTGCCAGCTCCCCCAGTTCTGGGCAGGGGGCTGCCTACAATGAGCAGTTCTTC
TRBV5-1	TRBJ2-2	-	-	CASSLRTDTGELFF	TGCGCCAGCAGCCTCCGGACGGACACCGGGGAGCTGTTTTTT
TRBV7-3	TRBJ2-7	-	few	CASSTNTRGEQYF	TGTGCCAGCAGCACAAACACGAGGGGCGAGCAGTACTTC
TRBV24-1	TRBJ2-2	-	many	CATSDLIPTVMSNTGELFF	TGTGCCACCAGTGATTTAATTCCGACGGTAATGTCGAACACCGGGGAGCTGTTTTTT
TRBV3-1	TRBJ1-1	TRBD1	few	CASSQVQGATEAFF	TGTGCCAGCAGCCAAGTACAGGGGGCCACTGAAGCTTTCTTT
TRBV5-1	TRBJ2-2	TRBD2	-	CASNLAAASGDLNTGELFF	TGCGCCAGCAACTTGGCCGCGGCTAGCGGGGATTTGAACACCGGGGAGCTGTTTTTT
TRBV15	TRBJ2-1	TRBD2	few	CATSSTASGSSYNEQFF	TGTGCCACCAGCAGCACGGCTAGCGGGAGCTCCTACAATGAGCAGTTCTTC
TRBV18	TRBJ1-5	TRBD1	many	CASSTGDQPQHF	TGTGCCAGCTCCACAGGGGATCAGCCCCAGCATTTT
TRBV28	TRBJ2-7	-	many	CASSLPGLAYEQYF	TGTGCCAGCAGTTTACCTGGACTGGCCTACGAGCAGTACTTC
TRBV6-1	TRBJ1-5	-	few	CASSNRNSGQPQHF	TGTGCCAGCAGTAACAGGAACTCCGGTCAGCCCCAGCATTTT
TRBV2	TRBJ2-3	TRBD2	many	CASSEGWLTSGRSDTQYF	TGTGCCAGCAGTGAGGGGTGGTTGACTAGCGGGAGGTCAGATACGCAGTATTTT
TRBV10-2	TRBJ2-5	TRBD2	-	CASSGLAGDCRTQYF	TGCGCCAGCAGTGGACTAGCGGGAGACTGTCGGACCCAGTACTTC